This T cell receptor beta chain was sequenced during a study of blood T cell repertoires in COVID-19. Study-level background: Sites in the United States, Italy and Spain provided acute and convalescent COVID-19 samples.

In the original analysis: Scientists estimated how many nucleated cells there were by amplifying reference gene primers. Data came from immunoSEQ multiplex PCR; TCRdb stores just in-frame clones and leaves some out. That table is the source of V, J and clone size, and D and trimming were worked out from the DNA. The table records 87,000 or so clones, around 83% of them present only once. V was clipped by 2 bases and J by 9 bases, with 14 bases between them. This CDR3 is built from 14 residues. CDR1 and CDR2 from the germline V gene are WNHNN and SYGVQD (reference sequence). The rearrangement uses TRBV10-1 and TRBJ2-1; TRBD1 is a possible D gene (6 bases). Sequencing was done on a sample of peripheral blood. The TCR originated in a woman older than 75 in a cohort sampled during active or convalescent COVID-19. CDR3 coding DNA: TGCGCCAGCAGTGAGAATTACAGGGACGGTGAGCAGTTCTTC. Protein: CASSENYRDGEQFF.